This TCR beta chain is drawn from a study of T-cell reconstitution after alpha-beta-depleted transplantation in children. This clonotype showed up just a few times. The CDR3 has 13 amino acids. Germline assignment: CDR1 SGHTA and CDR2 FQGTGA. The V and J ends lost 5 bases and 4 bases respectively, with 9 bases between them. The authors prepared the TCRbeta library with unique molecular identifiers. TCRdb redid the calling of the PCR reads with MiXCR, one entry per CDR3 protein. The data show roughly 500,000 distinct CDR3 sequences, around 12% seen once. Sample: PBMCs from the stem cell graft donor, taken from the stem cell graft. The TCR originated in a human donor who donated a stem cell graft to a child with combined immunodeficiency. The V gene is TRBV7-3, the J gene TRBJ2-1; D gene ambiguous. The CDR3 is CASSPIRYNEQFF. The CDR3 DNA follows: TGTGCCAGCAGCCCCATACGGTACAATGAGCAGTTCTTC.